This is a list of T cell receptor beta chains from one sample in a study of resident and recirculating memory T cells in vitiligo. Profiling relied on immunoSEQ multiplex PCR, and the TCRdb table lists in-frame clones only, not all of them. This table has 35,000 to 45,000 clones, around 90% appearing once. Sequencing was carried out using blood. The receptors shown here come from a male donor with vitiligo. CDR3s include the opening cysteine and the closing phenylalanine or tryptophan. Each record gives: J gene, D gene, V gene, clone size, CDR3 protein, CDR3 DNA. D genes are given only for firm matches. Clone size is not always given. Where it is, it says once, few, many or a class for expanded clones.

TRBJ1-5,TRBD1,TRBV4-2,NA,CASSQVGQGRGGNQPQHF,TGTGCCAGCAGCCAAGTGGGACAGGGTCGGGGCGGCAATCAGCCCCAGCATTTT
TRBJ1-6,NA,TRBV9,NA,CASSATQGGGSYNSPLHF,TGTGCCAGCAGCGCGACGCAGGGAGGCGGCTCCTATAATTCACCCCTCCACTTT
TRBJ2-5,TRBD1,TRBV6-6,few,CASSAGTEKETQYF,TGTGCCAGCTCGGCCGGGACAGAGAAAGAGACCCAGTACTTC
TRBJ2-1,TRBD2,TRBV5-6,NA,CASSLEGRGAYNEQFF,TGTGCCAGCAGCTTGGAGGGGCGGGGGGCCTACAATGAGCAGTTCTTC
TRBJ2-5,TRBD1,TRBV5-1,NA,CASNRDRGETQYF,TGCGCCAGCAACCGGGACAGGGGTGAGACCCAGTACTTC
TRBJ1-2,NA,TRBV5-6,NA,CASSSPQTDTDFCTF,TGTGCCAGCAGCTCACCTCAAACCGATACCGACTTCTGCACCTTC
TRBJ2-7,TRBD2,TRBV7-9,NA,CASSDGTSGLTLSLF,TGTGCCAGCAGTGACGGGACTAGCGGACTTACTTTATCCCTCTTC
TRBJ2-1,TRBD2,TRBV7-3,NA,CASSLNSLAGGSLQFF,TGTGCCAGCAGCTTAAACTCTCTAGCGGGGGGGAGTTTGCAGTTCTTC
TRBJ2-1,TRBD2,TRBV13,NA,CASSLEGTSGGGKQFF,TGTGCCAGCAGCTTAGAGGGGACTAGCGGGGGTGGAAAGCAGTTCTTC
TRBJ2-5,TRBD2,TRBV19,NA,CASSITSGQETQYF,TGTGCCAGTAGTATAACTAGCGGACAAGAGACCCAGTACTTC
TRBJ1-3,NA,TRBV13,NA,CASSLGPLSGNTIYF,TGTGCCAGCAGCTTAGGCCCCCTTTCTGGAAACACCATATATTTT
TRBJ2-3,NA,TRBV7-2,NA,CAASRRSDTDTQYF,TGTGCCGCCTCGAGGCGGAGTGACACAGATACGCAGTATTTT
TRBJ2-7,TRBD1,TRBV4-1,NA,CASSPFQGAVFEQYF,TGCGCCAGCAGCCCCTTCCAGGGGGCAGTTTTCGAGCAGTACTTC
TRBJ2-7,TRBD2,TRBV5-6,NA,CASSPDPGGTYEQYF,TGTGCCAGCAGCCCCGACCCGGGAGGGACCTACGAGCAGTACTTC
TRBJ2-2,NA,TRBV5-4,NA,CASSLGQTGELFF,TGTGCCAGCAGCCTTGGACAGACCGGGGAGCTGTTTTTT
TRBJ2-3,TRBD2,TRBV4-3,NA,CASSQEPFLAGATDTQYF,TGCGCCAGCAGCCAAGAGCCATTCCTAGCGGGAGCCACAGATACGCAGTATTTT
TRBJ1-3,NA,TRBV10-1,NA,CASSQEESSGNTIYF,TGCGCCAGCAGCCAGGAGGAATCCTCTGGAAACACCATATATTTT